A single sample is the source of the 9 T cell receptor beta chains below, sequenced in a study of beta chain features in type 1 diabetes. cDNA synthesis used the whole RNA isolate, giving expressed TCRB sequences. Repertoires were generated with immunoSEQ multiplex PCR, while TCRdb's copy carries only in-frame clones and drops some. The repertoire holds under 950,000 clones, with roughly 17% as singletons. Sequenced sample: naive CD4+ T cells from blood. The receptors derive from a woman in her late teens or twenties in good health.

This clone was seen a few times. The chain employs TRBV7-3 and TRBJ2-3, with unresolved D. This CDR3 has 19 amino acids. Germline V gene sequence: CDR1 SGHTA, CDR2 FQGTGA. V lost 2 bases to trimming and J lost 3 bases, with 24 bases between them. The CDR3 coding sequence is TGTGCCAGCAGCTTATTGGGGAATGTACTGGGCAGTAGGACAGATACGCAGTATTTT. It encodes CASSLLGNVLGSRTDTQYF. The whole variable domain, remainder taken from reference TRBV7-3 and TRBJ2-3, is GAGVSQTPSNKVTEKGKYVELRCDPISGHTALYWYRQSLGQGPEFLIYFQGTGAADDSGLPNDRFFAVRPEGSVSTLKIQRTERGDSAVYLCASSLLGNVLGSRTDTQYFGPGTRLTVL.

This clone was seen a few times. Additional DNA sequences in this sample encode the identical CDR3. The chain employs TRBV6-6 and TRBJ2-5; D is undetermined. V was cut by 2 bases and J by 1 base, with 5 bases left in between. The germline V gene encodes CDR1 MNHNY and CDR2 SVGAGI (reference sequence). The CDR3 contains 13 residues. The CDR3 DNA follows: TGTGCCAGCAGTTACCCTAGCCAAGAGACCCAGTACTTC. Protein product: CASSYPSQETQYF.

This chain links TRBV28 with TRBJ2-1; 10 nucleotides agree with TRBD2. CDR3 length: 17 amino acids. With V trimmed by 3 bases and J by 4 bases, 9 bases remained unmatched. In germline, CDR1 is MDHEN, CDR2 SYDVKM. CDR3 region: CASSFLASGGLYNEQFF. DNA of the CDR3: TGTGCCAGCAGTTTTCTGGCTAGCGGGGGATTATACAATGAGCAGTTCTTC.

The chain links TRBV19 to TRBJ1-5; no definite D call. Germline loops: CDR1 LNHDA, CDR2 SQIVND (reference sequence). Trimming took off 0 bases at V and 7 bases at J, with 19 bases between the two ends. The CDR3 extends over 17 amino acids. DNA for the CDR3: TGTGCCAGTAGTATAGATGCCGCCGGTTTCGGTTTCCAGCCCCAGCATTTT. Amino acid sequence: CASSIDAAGFGFQPQHF.

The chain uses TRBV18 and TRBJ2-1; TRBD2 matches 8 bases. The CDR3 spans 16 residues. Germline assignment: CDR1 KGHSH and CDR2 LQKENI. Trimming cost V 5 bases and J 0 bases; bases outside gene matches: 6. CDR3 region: CASSSGSGSSYNEQFF. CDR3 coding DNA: TGTGCCAGCTCATCGGGAAGCGGGAGCTCCTACAATGAGCAGTTCTTC. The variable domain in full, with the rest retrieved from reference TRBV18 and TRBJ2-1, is NAGVMQNPRHLVRRRGQEARLRCSPMKGHSHVYWYRQLPEEGLKFMVYLQKENIIDESGMPKERFSAEFPKEGPSILRIQQVVRGDSAAYFCASSSGSGSSYNEQFFGPGTRLTVL.

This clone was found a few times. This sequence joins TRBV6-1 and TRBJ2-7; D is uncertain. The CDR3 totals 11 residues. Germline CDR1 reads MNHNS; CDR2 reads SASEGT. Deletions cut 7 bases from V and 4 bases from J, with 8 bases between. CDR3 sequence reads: CASTQFYEQYF. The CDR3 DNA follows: TGTGCCAGCACCCAATTTTACGAGCAGTACTTC.

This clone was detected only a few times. CDR3 DNA: TGCACCAGCAGCCACCGGGACACCCGTGGACGGGGGAATACGCAGTATTTT. Its protein product is CTSSHRDTRGRGNTQYF. This chain connects TRBV1 to TRBJ2-3. TRBV1 is a known pseudogene. The length of the CDR3 is 17 residues.

For the CDR3, the DNA is TGTGCCAGCAGCCAAGAGGGGGCAGGGCGAAGAATAAACAATGAGCAGTTCTTC. Its translation: CASSQEGAGRRINNEQFF. The chain has TRBV4-2 and TRBJ2-1; the D gene is possibly TRBD1 (6 bases). Trimming removed 0 bases from V and 5 bases from J, with 20 bases in between. The CDR3 has 18 amino acids. Germline CDR1 and CDR2: LGHNA and YNFKEQ.

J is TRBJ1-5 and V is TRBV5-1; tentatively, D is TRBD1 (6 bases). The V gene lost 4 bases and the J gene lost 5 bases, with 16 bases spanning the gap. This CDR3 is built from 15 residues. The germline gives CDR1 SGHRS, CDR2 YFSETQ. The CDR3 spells CASSPNGDTYQPQHF. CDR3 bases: TGCGCCAGCAGCCCGAACGGGGACACATATCAGCCCCAGCATTTT.